This T cell receptor (beta chain) derives from a study of a mutant IDH1 vaccine in newly diagnosed glioma. Germline lookup yields CDR1 MDHEN and CDR2 SYDVKM. The V end lost 4 bases, the J end lost 1 base, and 9 bases lay between the germline ends. This CDR3 comprises 14 residues. Of note for this clone: Antigen unknown.

Time point meaning: week 47, end of study. Vaccination comprised doses that each held 300 ug of mutant IDH1 20-mer peptide, plus topical imiquimod. Profiling relied on immunoSEQ multiplex PCR, and the TCRdb table lists in-frame clones only, not all of them. The repertoire holds about 31,000 clones, with 75% to 95% as singletons. This TCR derives from a woman between 35 and 50 years old with glioma. This sample comprised PBMCs, obtained from a glioma patient whose treatment included an IDH1 peptide vaccine. The chain employs TRBV28 and TRBJ2-3; maybe TRBD2 (6 bases). The CDR3 nucleotides read TGTGCCAGCAGTTGGGTAGCGGGCACAGATACGCAGTATTTT. It is translated as CASSWVAGTDTQYF.